This TCR beta chain was found in a study of PD-L1 blockade in urothelial cancer. Study summary: Per blood sample, T cells had a median of roughly 150,000.

CDR1 is LNHDA and CDR2 is SQIVND in the germline V gene (reference sequence). The CDR3 is made up of 14 amino acids. The V gene lost 6 bases and the J gene lost 4 bases, with 13 bases spanning the gap. There were between 1 and 8 samples from each patient, taken pretreatment and on-treatment. This table comes from immunoSEQ multiplex PCR, and its TCRdb copy is limited to in-frame clones, with some not included. This sample has about 43,000 clones, with around 90% found just once. The sequencing here drew on PBMCs, taken around atezolizumab (anti-PD-L1) treatment. This clonotype originated in an older woman with urothelial cancer. The gene calls are TRBV19 and TRBJ1-5; possible D gene TRBD1, 6 bases. The CDR3 here is CASRADRTNQPQHF. The CDR3 DNA sequence: TGTGCCAGTAGGGCGGACAGAACTAATCAGCCCCAGCATTTT.